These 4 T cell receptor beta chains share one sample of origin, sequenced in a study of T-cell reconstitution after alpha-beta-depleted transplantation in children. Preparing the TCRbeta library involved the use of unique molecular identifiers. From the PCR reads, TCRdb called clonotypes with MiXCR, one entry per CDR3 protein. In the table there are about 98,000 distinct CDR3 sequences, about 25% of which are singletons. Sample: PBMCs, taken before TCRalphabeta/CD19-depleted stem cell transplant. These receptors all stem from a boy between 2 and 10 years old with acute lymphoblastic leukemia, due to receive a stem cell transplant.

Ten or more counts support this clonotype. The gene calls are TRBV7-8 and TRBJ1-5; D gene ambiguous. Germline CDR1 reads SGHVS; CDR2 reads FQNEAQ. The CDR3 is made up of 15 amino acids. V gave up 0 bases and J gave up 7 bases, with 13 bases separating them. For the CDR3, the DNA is TGTGCCAGCAGCTTAGCGATAACGGCGGGACAGCCCCAGCATTTT. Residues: CASSLAITAGQPQHF.

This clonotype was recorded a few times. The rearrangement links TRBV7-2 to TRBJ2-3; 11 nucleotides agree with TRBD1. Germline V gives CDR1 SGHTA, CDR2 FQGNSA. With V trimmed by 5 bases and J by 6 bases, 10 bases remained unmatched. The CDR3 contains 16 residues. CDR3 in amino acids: CASSTSRDRGGDTQYF. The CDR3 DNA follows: TGTGCCAGCAGCACGTCCCGGGACAGGGGGGGGGATACGCAGTATTTT.

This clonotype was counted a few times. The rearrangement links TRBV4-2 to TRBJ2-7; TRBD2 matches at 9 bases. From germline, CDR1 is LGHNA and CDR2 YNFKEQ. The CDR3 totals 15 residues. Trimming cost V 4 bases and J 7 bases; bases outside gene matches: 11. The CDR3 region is CASSRETSGAREQYF. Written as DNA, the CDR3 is TGTGCCAGCAGCCGAGAGACTAGCGGAGCTCGGGAGCAGTACTTC.

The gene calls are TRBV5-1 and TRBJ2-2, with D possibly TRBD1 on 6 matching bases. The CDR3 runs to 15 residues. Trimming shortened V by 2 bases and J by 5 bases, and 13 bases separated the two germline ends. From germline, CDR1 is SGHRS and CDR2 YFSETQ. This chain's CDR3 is CASSLRQDNTGELFF. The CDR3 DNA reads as TGCGCCAGCAGCTTACGACAGGACAATACCGGGGAGCTGTTTTTT. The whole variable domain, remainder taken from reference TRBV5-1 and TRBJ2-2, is KAGVTQTPRYLIKTRGQQVTLSCSPISGHRSVSWYQQTPGQGLQFLFEYFSETQRNKGNFPGRFSGRQFSNSRSEMNVSTLELGDSALYLCASSLRQDNTGELFFGEGSRLTVL.